A selection of T cell receptor beta chains follows, all from one sample in a study of blood T cells in healthy people across ages. A single record per CDR3 protein comes from TCRdb applying MiXCR to the 5' RACE reads. The sample includes fewer than 1,200,000 distinct CDR3 sequences, roughly a quarter of them seen just once. These same data were also listed under a study on T cells of mothers and their children.

The sample taken for sequencing was blood. The source of these receptors is a girl aged 2 to 10 in good health. Each CDR3 is given with its conserved first and last residue. A D gene is named only where the DNA matches it firmly. Rows may omit the clone size; those that give it use once, few, many or a size class.

v_gene	d_gene	abundance	j_gene	len	CDR3aa	CDR3nt
TRBV7-8	-	few	TRBJ1-2	14	CASSLASRIGGYTF	TGTGCCAGCAGCTTAGCAAGTCGGATCGGGGGCTACACCTTC
TRBV10-3	-	few	TRBJ2-1	18	CAISPEGEGRRFYNEQFF	TGTGCCATCAGTCCCGAAGGAGAGGGCCGTAGGTTCTACAATGAGCAGTTCTTC
TRBV6-1	TRBD2	few	TRBJ2-5	15	CASSRLAGVQETQYF	TGTGCCAGCAGTAGACTAGCGGGGGTACAAGAGACCCAGTACTTC
TRBV4-1	TRBD1	few	TRBJ2-1	16	CASSQDSGQGYNEQFF	TGCGCCAGCAGCCAAGATAGCGGACAGGGTTACAATGAGCAGTTCTTC
TRBV7-9	-	-	TRBJ2-6	14	CATSDLAGANVLTF	TGTGCCACCTCAGACCTTGCTGGGGCCAACGTCCTGACTTTC
TRBV28	TRBD1	-	TRBJ2-1	15	CASSLRGQVPNEQFF	TGTGCCAGCAGTTTAAGAGGACAGGTACCGAATGAGCAGTTCTTC
TRBV11-2	-	few	TRBJ2-7	13	CASSLFQSYEQYF	TGTGCCAGCAGCTTATTCCAGTCCTACGAGCAGTACTTC
TRBV19	-	-	TRBJ2-2	12	CATGTDTGELFF	TGTGCCACCGGGACGGACACCGGGGAGCTGTTTTTT
TRBV12-3/TRBV12-4	-	-	TRBJ1-4	16	CASSPPRIGWGEKLFF	TGTGCCAGCAGTCCCCCTCGGATAGGTTGGGGAGAAAAACTGTTTTTT
TRBV9	TRBD1	-	TRBJ1-6	15	CASSVERGPNSPLHF	TGTGCCAGCAGCGTAGAAAGGGGGCCGAATTCACCCCTCCACTTT
TRBV9	-	-	TRBJ2-7	16	CASSVGQEMVDDEQYF	TGTGCCAGCAGCGTAGGACAAGAAATGGTGGATGACGAGCAGTACTTC
TRBV12-3/TRBV12-4	TRBD1	few	TRBJ2-7	14	CASSFDRGRHEQYF	TGTGCCAGCAGTTTTGACAGGGGGCGGCACGAGCAGTACTTC
TRBV19	TRBD1	few	TRBJ1-6	11	CGTGVGETLHF	TGTGGGACAGGGGTTGGGGAGACCCTCCACTTT
TRBV12-3/TRBV12-4	TRBD2	few	TRBJ2-2	18	CASSFQPGEGGNTGELFF	TGTGCCAGCAGTTTTCAGCCGGGGGAGGGAGGAAACACCGGGGAGCTGTTTTTT
TRBV13	-	-	TRBJ2-1	14	CASSHGTKLGEQFF	TGTGCCAGCAGCCATGGGACAAAGCTGGGTGAGCAGTTCTTC
TRBV5-1	-	few	TRBJ1-3	17	CASSFGEGTSSGNTIYF	TGCGCCAGCAGCTTCGGAGAGGGTACTTCCTCTGGAAACACCATATATTTT
TRBV20-1	TRBD1	few	TRBJ2-7	16	CSAILFGTGPTYEQYF	TGCAGTGCCATTCTTTTCGGGACAGGGCCAACCTACGAGCAGTACTTC
TRBV7-9	-	few	TRBJ1-2	13	CASSSGEGSGYTF	TGTGCCAGCAGCTCCGGGGAGGGAAGTGGCTACACCTTC
TRBV14	-	once	TRBJ2-7	15	CASSQDLVRSSEQYF	TGTGCCAGCAGCCAAGATCTAGTCCGATCCTCCGAGCAGTACTTC
TRBV9	TRBD1	few	TRBJ1-2	15	CASSPQTGGVYGYTF	TGTGCCAGCAGCCCCCAGACAGGGGGCGTCTATGGCTACACCTTC
TRBV29-1	TRBD1	-	TRBJ2-6	14	CSVWTGSGANVLTF	TGCAGCGTTTGGACAGGGTCTGGGGCCAACGTCCTGACTTTC
TRBV6-2/TRBV6-3	-	-	TRBJ2-7	17	CASSYPRLGARSYEQYF	TGTGCCAGCAGTTACCCTAGGCTGGGAGCAAGATCCTACGAGCAGTACTTC